This T cell receptor beta chain was retrieved from a study of CD8 T cells in ankylosing spondylitis. Study outcomes and limitations: Seemingly distinctive of ankylosing spondylitis blood was a TCR beta motif formed by eight highly homologous variants.

Quantitative 5'-RACE with molecular barcodes was used to make the TCR beta libraries. A single record per CDR3 protein comes from TCRdb applying MiXCR to the 5' RACE reads. The sample has 700,000 to 850,000 distinct CDR3 sequences; approximately 12% are singletons. The germline CDR1 and CDR2 sequences are DFQATT and SNEGSKA (reference sequence). The CDR3 has 14 amino acids. The ends were cut back, 5 bases at V and 6 bases at J, with 17 bases in the middle. This clonotype has more than one count but fewer than ten. What it recognizes is unknown. The J gene is TRBJ2-1, the V gene TRBV20-1; a weak D match, TRBD2 (5 bases). The sequenced sample was blood, either unsorted or a sorted T cell fraction (not recorded which). The TCR was taken from a male donor with ankylosing spondylitis. The CDR3: CSAGWRAPPNEQFF. The CDR3 DNA is TGCAGTGCTGGCTGGCGGGCACCCCCCAATGAGCAGTTCTTC.